Below, 3 T cell receptor beta chains from the same sample are listed, as sequenced in a study of T cells in localized non-small cell lung cancer. Produced via immunoSEQ multiplex PCR; TCRdb's table is partial and in-frame only. The repertoire holds more than 12,000 clones, with approximately 85% as singletons. The sample in question was peripheral blood, obtained before any cancer treatment. The receptors derive from a female donor of 60 years or more with stage I squamous cell lung carcinoma.

The V gene is TRBV7-6, the J gene TRBJ1-2; 9 nucleotides match TRBD1. Germline values: CDR1 SGHVS, CDR2 FNYEAQ. The ends lost 2 bases at V and 2 bases at J; junction bases unmatched: 3. The CDR3 consists of 15 residues. The CDR3 loop is CASSLLGQGNYGYTF. The CDR3 nucleotides are TGTGCCAGCAGCTTACTTGGACAGGGGAACTATGGCTACACCTTC.

In this sample, this clone turned up a few times. V is TRBV30 and J is TRBJ1-1; D not resolved. This CDR3 contains 13 residues. The V and J ends lost 1 base and 1 base respectively, with 7 bases between them. Germline CDR1 is GTSNPN and CDR2 is SVGIG (reference sequence). CDR3 bases: TGTGCCTGGAGTGAAAGCCCGAACACTGAAGCTTTCTTT. Translating gives CAWSESPNTEAFF. The full variable domain, its missing parts supplied by reference TRBV30 and TRBJ1-1, is SQTIHQWPATLVQPVGSPLSLECTVEGTSNPNLYWYRQAAGRGLQLLFYSVGIGQISSEVPQNLSASRPQDRQFILSSKKLLLSDSGFYLCAWSESPNTEAFFGQGTRLTVV.

There are a few counts of this clone. The chain combines TRBV2 with TRBJ1-1, with D maybe TRBD1 (5 bases). The germline gives CDR1 SNHLY, CDR2 FYNNEI. V lost 7 bases to trimming and J lost 5 bases, with 5 bases between them. This CDR3 is built from 10 residues. CDR3: CASTGTEAFF. The CDR3 coding sequence is TGTGCCAGCACAGGGACTGAAGCTTTCTTT.